The clone carrying this T cell receptor beta chain was found a few times. Its target is not known. The length of the CDR3 is 15 residues. Germline CDR1 SGHDN, CDR2 FVKESK. V shed 3 bases, J shed 3 bases, and the junction held 6 bases outside the gene matches. Unique molecular identifiers were present on cDNA, and template switching added a universal primer site. TCRdb ran MiXCR on the 5' RACE reads and lists one entry per CDR3 protein. The sample includes about 340,000 distinct CDR3 sequences, roughly an eighth of them seen just once. The record originates from a study of identical twins. Notes on the study in general: Out-of-frame beta sequences exhibited a weaker degree of excess twin sharing. The study found that models underestimated out-of-frame TCR alpha sharing in monozygotic twins.

A further study also used this sample, focusing on yellow fever vaccine responses in identical twins.

The receptor comes from a woman between 18 and 29 years old in good health. Source material: CD8+ T cells sorted from blood. The chain carries TRBV14 and TRBJ2-7; 9 nucleotides line up with TRBD1. In nucleotides, the CDR3 is TGTGCCAGCAGCCAGCCGGGACAGGGTTACTACGAGCAGTACTTC. It encodes CASSQPGQGYYEQYF.